Each of the 9 T cell receptor beta chains below was sequenced from the same sample in a study of a mutant IDH1 vaccine in newly diagnosed glioma. This sample's time point: week 47, end of study. Each vaccine dose was 300 ug of mutant IDH1 20-mer peptide, with topical imiquimod. Their recognized antigens are unknown. Assay used: immunoSEQ multiplex PCR; TCRdb lists only in-frame clones, some missing. In the table there are about 54,000 clones, around 83% of which are singletons. This material consisted of PBMCs, taken from a glioma patient whose treatment included an IDH1 peptide vaccine. Receptors originate from a woman aged 50 to 60 with glioma.

The rearrangement joins TRBV29-1 to TRBJ2-5; 9 nucleotides agree with TRBD1. Losses at the gene ends were 5 bases for V and 4 bases for J; bases not matched to a gene: 5. Germline V gene lookup returns CDR1 SQVTM and CDR2 ANQGSEA. There are 13 residues in the CDR3. The CDR3 nucleotides read TGCAGCGTTACCGGGACAGGGTTAGAGACCCAGTACTTC. Protein sequence: CSVTGTGLETQYF.

J is TRBJ1-6 and V is TRBV5-1; 7 nucleotides agree with TRBD1. V gave up 0 bases and J gave up 6 bases; unmatched junction bases: 9. This CDR3 region has 17 residues. Germline CDR1 reads SGHRS; CDR2 reads YFSETQ. The CDR3 loop reads CASSLGRQGGFNSPLHF. The CDR3 DNA reads as TGCGCCAGCAGCTTGGGCCGGCAGGGGGGATTTAATTCACCCCTCCACTTT.

The J gene is TRBJ1-2, the V gene TRBV18; D is undetermined. Germline V CDR1 and CDR2: KGHSH, LQKENI. The V gene lost 1 base and the J gene lost 6 bases, with 9 bases spanning the gap. CDR3 length equals 13 residues. The CDR3 nucleotides read TGTGCCAGCTCACCACGGCAGGAAGATGGCTACACCTTC. Translation: CASSPRQEDGYTF.

This clone has just one count. J is TRBJ1-3 and V is TRBV29-1; 7 nucleotides align to TRBD1. J gave up 0 bases and V 4 bases, and 6 bases lay outside the gene matches. From germline, CDR1 is SQVTM and CDR2 ANQGSEA. The CDR3 loop spans 15 amino acids. The CDR3 nucleotides read TGCAGCGTTGCTGAGGGGGCTTACTCTGGAAACACCATATATTTT. Residues: CSVAEGAYSGNTIYF. Variable domain in full (rest from reference TRBV29-1 and TRBJ1-3): SAVISQKPSRDICQRGTSLTIQCQVDSQVTMMFWYRQQPGQSLTLIATANQGSEATYESGFVIDKFPISRPNLTFSTLTVSNMSPEDSSIYLCSVAEGAYSGNTIYFGEGSWLTVV.

The chain couples TRBV5-1 to TRBJ1-1; D unresolved. The CDR3 covers 12 residues. Per the germline V gene, CDR1 is SGHRS and CDR2 is YFSETQ. Trimming cost V 2 bases and J 3 bases, with 5 bases left between them. The CDR3 protein is CASSFSDTEAFF. CDR3 DNA: TGCGCCAGCAGCTTTTCGGACACTGAAGCTTTCTTT.

V is TRBV4-1 and J is TRBJ1-2; no clear D. Per the germline V gene, CDR1 is MGHRA and CDR2 is YSYEKL. The V end was cut by 0 bases, the J end by 5 bases, with 13 bases between. This CDR3 contains 15 residues. The chain's CDR3 is CASSQDLGLRYGYTF. The CDR3 region has the DNA TGCGCCAGCAGCCAAGATCTTGGACTGAGATATGGCTACACCTTC.

The chain carries TRBV29-1 and TRBJ1-1; D is unresolved. The CDR3 is made up of 13 amino acids. Trimming shortened V by 6 bases and J by 1 base, and 12 bases separated the two germline ends. CDR1 SQVTM and CDR2 ANQGSEA come from the germline V gene. The CDR3 loop reads CSVCRGENTEAFF. For the CDR3, the DNA is TGCAGCGTCTGCCGGGGAGAGAACACTGAAGCTTTCTTT.

This rearrangement joins TRBV30 to TRBJ1-1, with TRBD1 as a possible D gene (5 bases). Trimming took 3 bases from V and 4 from J, leaving 12 bases between them. This CDR3 has 13 residues. Germline assignment: CDR1 GTSNPN and CDR2 SVGIG (reference sequence). In DNA form, the CDR3 reads TGTGCCTGGAGGGCCACAGGAGGCACTGAAGCTTTCTTT. This sequence encodes CAWRATGGTEAFF.

In its sample, this clone was seen a few times. This chain joins TRBV29-1 and TRBJ1-1, with D perhaps TRBD1 (5 bases). V lost 3 bases and J lost 4, with 9 bases in between. Germline V gives CDR1 SQVTM, CDR2 ANQGSEA. The CDR3 covers 12 residues. The CDR3 DNA is TGCAGCGTTGACAGGGTTGGCACTGAAGCTTTCTTT. Translating gives CSVDRVGTEAFF.